This entry lists 10 T cell receptor beta chains sequenced from one sample in a study of CD8 T cells in Susac syndrome. Reverse transcription used roughly 0.5 to 1 ug RNA and random hexamers. TCRdb called the immunoSEQ multiplex PCR reads again in MiXCR, with one record for every CDR3 protein. The sample lists 40,000 to 55,000 distinct CDR3 sequences, 93% occurring once. The specimen sequenced was CD8+ T cells from PBMCs. The receptors derive from a human donor with multiple sclerosis.

The chain links TRBV29-1 to TRBJ2-1; possibly TRBD1 or TRBD2 for D (5 bases each). The CDR3 loop spans 14 amino acids. Deletions cut 6 bases from V and 0 bases from J, with 12 bases between. The germline V gene encodes CDR1 SQVTM and CDR2 ANQGSEA. DNA for the CDR3: TGCAGCGTACCCGGGACGGTCTCCTACAATGAGCAGTTCTTC. It yields the protein CSVPGTVSYNEQFF.

V gene TRBV6-1 combines with J gene TRBJ2-7, with D unresolved. The CDR3 consists of 13 residues. From germline, CDR1 is MNHNS and CDR2 SASEGT. Trimming shortened V by 6 bases and J by 3 bases, and 12 bases separated the two germline ends. This chain's CDR3 is CASSQPGLYEQYF. The CDR3 region has the DNA TGTGCCAGCAGCCAACCGGGTCTCTACGAGCAGTACTTC.

V is TRBV28 and J is TRBJ1-2, with D possibly matching TRBD1 (6 bases). Looked up from germline, CDR1 is MDHEN and CDR2 is SYDVKM. The CDR3 has 12 amino acids. The V end was cut by 8 bases, the J end by 0 bases, with 7 bases between. The CDR3 loop reads CASRQANYGYTF. For the CDR3, the DNA is TGTGCCAGCCGACAGGCTAACTATGGCTACACCTTC.

The rearrangement joins TRBV12-3 or TRBV12-4 to TRBJ1-5; unclear D gene. This CDR3 has 12 residues. V was clipped by 6 bases and J by 2 bases, with 5 bases between them. CDR3 in amino acids: CASRPGNQPQHF. The CDR3, as DNA: TGTGCCAGCAGACCCGGCAATCAGCCCCAGCATTTT.

The V gene is TRBV20-1, the J gene TRBJ1-1; 7 bases agree with TRBD1. The J segment lost 0 bases and the V segment lost 6 bases, leaving 7 bases of the junction unmatched. CDR1 and CDR2 (germline): DFQATT, SNEGSKA (reference sequence). The CDR3 has 14 amino acids. CDR3 loop: CSADRDSLNTEAFF. The CDR3 nucleotides are TGCAGTGCCGATCGGGACAGCTTGAACACTGAAGCTTTCTTT.

The chain has TRBV9 and TRBJ1-1, with D perhaps matching TRBD1 (5 bases). Germline V gives CDR1 SGDLS, CDR2 YYNGEE. This CDR3 has 14 residues. The V and J ends lost 3 bases and 7 bases respectively, with 16 bases between them. The CDR3 loop is CASSATGTGVEAFF. The CDR3 DNA follows: TGTGCCAGCAGCGCGACCGGGACCGGTGTTGAAGCTTTCTTT.

The chain joins TRBV4-1 to TRBJ2-7; the D gene could be TRBD1 or TRBD2 (6 bases each). The germline CDR1 and CDR2 sequences are MGHRA and YSYEKL. Trimming pared 0 bases from V and 2 bases from J, leaving 14 bases between. The length of the CDR3 is 16 residues. The CDR3 DNA is TGCGCCAGCAGCCAAGACGGTTCGGAGGGGGCCTACGAGCAGTACTTC. It encodes CASSQDGSEGAYEQYF.

The chain has TRBV7-2 and TRBJ2-1, with D perhaps matching TRBD1 (6 bases). The V end lost 5 bases, the J end lost 3 bases, and 20 bases lay between the germline ends. CDR1 and CDR2 from the germline V gene are SGHTA and FQGNSA. The CDR3 loop spans 17 amino acids. The CDR3 nucleotides are TGTGCCAGCAGCAATCCCTGGGGCAGGGGTGTCTACAATGAGCAGTTCTTC. It specifies CASSNPWGRGVYNEQFF.

The rearrangement uses TRBV25-1 and TRBJ1-1; possibly TRBD1 for D (5 bases). In germline, CDR1 is MGHDK, CDR2 SYGVNS. V lost 4 bases and J lost 6, with 15 bases in between. This CDR3 spans 14 amino acids. DNA of the CDR3: TGTGCCAGCAGTGTGGGGGGTCTGGGTCCTGAAGCTTTCTTT. Translating it yields CASSVGGLGPEAFF.

A single count supports this clonotype. The chain couples TRBV19 to TRBJ2-7; possible D gene TRBD1, 5 bases. This CDR3 is built from 18 residues. Trimming took off 4 bases at V and 0 bases at J, with 22 bases between the two ends. Germline V gives CDR1 LNHDA, CDR2 SQIVND (reference sequence). DNA of the CDR3: TGTGCCAGTAGTAAACCTATCCTGACAGAGGAAAGCTCCTACGAGCAGTACTTC. Its translation is CASSKPILTEESSYEQYF.